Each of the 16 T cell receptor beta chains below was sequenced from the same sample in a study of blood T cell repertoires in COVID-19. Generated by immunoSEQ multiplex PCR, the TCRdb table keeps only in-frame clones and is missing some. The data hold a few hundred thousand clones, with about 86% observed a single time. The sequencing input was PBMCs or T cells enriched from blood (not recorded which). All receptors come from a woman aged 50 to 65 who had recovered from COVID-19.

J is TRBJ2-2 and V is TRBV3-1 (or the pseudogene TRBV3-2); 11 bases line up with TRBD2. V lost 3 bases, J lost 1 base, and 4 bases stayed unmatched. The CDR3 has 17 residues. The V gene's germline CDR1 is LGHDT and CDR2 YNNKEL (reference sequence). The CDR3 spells CASSHLAGGLNTGELFF. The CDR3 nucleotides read TGTGCCAGCAGCCATCTAGCGGGGGGTCTGAACACCGGGGAGCTGTTTTTT.

CDR3 DNA: TGTGCCAGCAGTTACCACGGGGTCATAACCTTTGAGCAGTTCTTC. This gives the protein CASSYHGVITFEQFF. The chain recombines TRBV6-2 or TRBV6-3 with TRBJ2-1; D is perhaps TRBD2 (5 bases). CDR3 size: 15 residues. The germline gives CDR1 MNHEY, CDR2 SVGEGT. V lost 2 bases and J 9 bases, leaving 17 bases between the germline ends.

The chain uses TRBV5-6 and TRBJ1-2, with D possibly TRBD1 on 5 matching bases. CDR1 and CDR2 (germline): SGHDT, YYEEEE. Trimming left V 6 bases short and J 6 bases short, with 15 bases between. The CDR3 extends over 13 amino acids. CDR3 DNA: TGTGCCAGCACCTCCCCCTGGGGGGATGGCTACACCTTC. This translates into CASTSPWGDGYTF.

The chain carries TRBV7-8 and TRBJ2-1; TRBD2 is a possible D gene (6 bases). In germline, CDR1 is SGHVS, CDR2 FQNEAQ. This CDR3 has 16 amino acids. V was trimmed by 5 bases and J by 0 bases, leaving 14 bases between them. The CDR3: CASSQRAGSSYNEQFF. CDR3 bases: TGTGCCAGCAGCCAGAGGGCGGGGAGCTCCTACAATGAGCAGTTCTTC.

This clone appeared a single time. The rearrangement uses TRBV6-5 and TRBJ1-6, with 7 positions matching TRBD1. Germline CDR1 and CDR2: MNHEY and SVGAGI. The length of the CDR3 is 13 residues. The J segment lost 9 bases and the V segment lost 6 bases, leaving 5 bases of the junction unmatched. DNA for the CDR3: TGTGCCAGCAGCTATACAGGGGTTTCACCCCTCCACTTT. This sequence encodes CASSYTGVSPLHF.

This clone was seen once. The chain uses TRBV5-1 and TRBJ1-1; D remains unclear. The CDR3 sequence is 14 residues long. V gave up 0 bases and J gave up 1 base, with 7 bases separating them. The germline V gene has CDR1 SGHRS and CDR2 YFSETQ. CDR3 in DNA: TGCGCCAGCAGCTTGGTTGGGAGGAACACTGAAGCTTTCTTT. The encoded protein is CASSLVGRNTEAFF.

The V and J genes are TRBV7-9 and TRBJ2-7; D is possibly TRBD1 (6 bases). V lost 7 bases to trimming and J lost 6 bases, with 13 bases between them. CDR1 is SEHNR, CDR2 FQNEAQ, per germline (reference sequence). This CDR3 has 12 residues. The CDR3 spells CASTPTGSEQYF. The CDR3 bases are TGTGCCAGCACCCCCACAGGGAGCGAGCAGTACTTC.

The CDR3 coding sequence is TGTGCCAGCAGTTACACAGAGGACAGGAATAATTCACCCCTCCACTTT. Protein: CASSYTEDRNNSPLHF. The chain combines TRBV6-2 or TRBV6-3 with TRBJ1-6; 7 bases line up with TRBD1. The CDR3 runs to 16 residues. Germline V gives CDR1 MNHEY, CDR2 SVGEGT. V was pared by 2 bases and J by 5 bases, with 6 bases of the junction left unmatched.

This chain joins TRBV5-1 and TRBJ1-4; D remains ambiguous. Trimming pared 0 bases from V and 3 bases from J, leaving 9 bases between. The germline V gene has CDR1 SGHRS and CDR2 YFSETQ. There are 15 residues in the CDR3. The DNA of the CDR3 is TGCGCCAGCAGCTTGGCCCCAGGCTCTAATGAAAAACTGTTTTTT. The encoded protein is CASSLAPGSNEKLFF.

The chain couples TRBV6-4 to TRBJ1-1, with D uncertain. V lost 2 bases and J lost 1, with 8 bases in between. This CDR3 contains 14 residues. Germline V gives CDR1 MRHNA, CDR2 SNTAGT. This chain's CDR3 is CASSDGQPNTEAFF. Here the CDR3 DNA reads TGTGCCAGCAGTGACGGGCAGCCGAACACTGAAGCTTTCTTT.

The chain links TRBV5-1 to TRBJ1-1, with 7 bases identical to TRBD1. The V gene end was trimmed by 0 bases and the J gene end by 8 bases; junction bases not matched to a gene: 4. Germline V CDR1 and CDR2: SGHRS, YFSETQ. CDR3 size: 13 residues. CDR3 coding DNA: TGCGCCAGCAGCTTGGGGGGACAGAAAGAAGCTTTCTTT. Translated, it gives CASSLGGQKEAFF.

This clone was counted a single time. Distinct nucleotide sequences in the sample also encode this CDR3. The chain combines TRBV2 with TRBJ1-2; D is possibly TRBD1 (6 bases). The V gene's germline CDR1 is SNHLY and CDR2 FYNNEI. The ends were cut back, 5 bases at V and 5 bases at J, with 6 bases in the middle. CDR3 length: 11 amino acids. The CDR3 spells CASSQGYGYTF. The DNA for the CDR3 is TGTGCCAGCAGTCAGGGGTATGGCTACACCTTC.

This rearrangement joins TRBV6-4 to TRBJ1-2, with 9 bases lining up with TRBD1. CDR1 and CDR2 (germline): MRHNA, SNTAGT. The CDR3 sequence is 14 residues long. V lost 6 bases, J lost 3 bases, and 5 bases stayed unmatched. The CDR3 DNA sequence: TGTGCCAGCAGGGCGACAGGGGGTGACTATGGCTACACCTTC. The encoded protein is CASRATGGDYGYTF.

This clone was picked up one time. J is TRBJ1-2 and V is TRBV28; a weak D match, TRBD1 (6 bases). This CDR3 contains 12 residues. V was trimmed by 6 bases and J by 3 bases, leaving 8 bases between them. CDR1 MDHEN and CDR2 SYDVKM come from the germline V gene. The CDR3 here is CASRDSYYGYTF. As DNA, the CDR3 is TGTGCCAGCAGGGACAGCTACTATGGCTACACCTTC.

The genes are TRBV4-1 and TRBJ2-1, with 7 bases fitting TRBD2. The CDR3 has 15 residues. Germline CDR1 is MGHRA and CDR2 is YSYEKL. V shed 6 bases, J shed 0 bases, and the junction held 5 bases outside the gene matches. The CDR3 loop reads CASRRDYLSYNEQFF. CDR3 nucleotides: TGCGCCAGCAGAAGGGACTACCTCTCCTACAATGAGCAGTTCTTC.

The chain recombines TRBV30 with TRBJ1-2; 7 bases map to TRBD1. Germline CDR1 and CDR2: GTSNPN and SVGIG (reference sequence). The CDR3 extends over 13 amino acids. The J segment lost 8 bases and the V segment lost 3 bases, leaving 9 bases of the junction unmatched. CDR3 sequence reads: CAWSVNRGAGYTF. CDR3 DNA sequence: TGTGCCTGGAGCGTTAACAGGGGTGCGGGCTACACCTTC.